Listed here are 26 T cell receptor beta chains from one sample, sequenced in a study of T cells expressing NK-cell markers. TCRdb reanalyzed the 5' RACE reads, giving one entry per CDR3 protein sequence and no DNA. There are approximately 460,000 distinct CDR3 sequences in the sample, with more than 7% held by the top ten. Specimen: blood T cells: a sorted CD56 or NKG2C T cell subset, CD4+ or CD8+ T cells, or bulk PBMC T cells (not recorded which). The receptors were sampled from a woman between 18 and 69 years old in good health.

The chain is built from TRBV27 and TRBJ2-7. Germline V gene sequence: CDR1 MNHEY, CDR2 SMNVEV (reference sequence). The CDR3 covers 13 residues. The CDR3 loop reads CASSSSPSYEQYF.

The chain links TRBV27 to TRBJ2-1; TCRdb picks TRBD1, but there is no DNA to check that call. Germline V gene sequence: CDR1 MNHEY, CDR2 SMNVEV (reference sequence). The CDR3 runs to 15 residues. CDR3 loop: CASSLRTISYNEQFF.

The CDR3: CSARKTGTLNTGELFF. The chain uses TRBV20-1 and TRBJ2-2; TCRdb's D gene call, TRBD2, goes unchecked for lack of DNA. Germline V CDR1 and CDR2: DFQATT, SNEGSKA (reference sequence). The CDR3 contains 16 residues.

V and J are TRBV6-1 and TRBJ2-4; TCRdb lists TRBD1, though no DNA is available to test this call. The CDR3 extends over 15 amino acids. The germline V gene encodes CDR1 MNHNS and CDR2 SASEGT. The CDR3 reads CASNPGQHKIPFQYF.

This rearrangement joins TRBV12-3 or TRBV12-4 to TRBJ1-1. The CDR3 runs 12 residues. CDR3 in amino acids: CASSFEDTEAFF.

This sequence joins TRBV4-3 and TRBJ1-1. Per germline, CDR1 LGHNA and CDR2 YSLEER. This CDR3 has 14 amino acids. The CDR3 here is CASSRGGLNTEAFF.

The rearrangement joins TRBV6-5 to TRBJ2-3; TCRdb's D gene call, TRBD1, goes unchecked for lack of DNA. CDR1 is MNHEY and CDR2 is SVGAGI in the germline V gene. There are 16 residues in the CDR3. CDR3 sequence: CASSYSRQGGWDTQYF.

This sequence joins TRBV5-1 and TRBJ2-1; TCRdb calls TRBD1, which cannot be checked without DNA. The CDR3 extends over 15 amino acids. Germline lookup yields CDR1 SGHRS and CDR2 YFSETQ. CDR3 sequence: CASTLGGQRYNEQFF.

The genes are TRBV6-1 and TRBJ1-5. Germline lookup yields CDR1 MNHNS and CDR2 SASEGT. The CDR3 is made up of 15 amino acids. The CDR3 region is CASSEQVWTNQPQHF.

The V call is TRBV12-3 or TRBV12-4, the J call TRBJ1-1; without DNA, the TCRdb call of TRBD1 cannot be checked. CDR3 length: 12 residues. The chain's CDR3 is CASSLGQGSAFF.

The genes are TRBV3-1 and TRBJ2-1; absent DNA, TCRdb's TRBD1 call cannot be checked. The germline CDR1 and CDR2 sequences are LGHDT and YNNKEL (reference sequence). The CDR3 has 15 residues. The CDR3 reads CASSQGQSSYNEQFF.

This sequence joins TRBV28 and TRBJ2-1; TCRdb picks TRBD2, but there is no DNA to check that call. The CDR3 is 19 amino acids. The V gene's germline CDR1 is MDHEN and CDR2 SYDVKM. The chain's CDR3 is CASSLGLAGGPYPYNEQFF.

The rearrangement joins TRBV15 to TRBJ2-3; lacking DNA, the TRBD1 call made by TCRdb goes unchecked. The length of the CDR3 is 14 residues. In germline, CDR1 is LNHNV, CDR2 YYDKDF (reference sequence). CDR3 in amino acids: CATEPGGVGDTQYF.

The rearrangement uses TRBV20-1 and TRBJ2-3; TCRdb outputs TRBD2, but without DNA this stays unchecked. CDR3 length: 14 residues. CDR1 is DFQATT and CDR2 is SNEGSKA in the germline V gene (reference sequence). This chain's CDR3 is CSARSGGVRDTQYF.

V and J are TRBV6-5 and TRBJ2-2; TCRdb selects TRBD1, and the lack of DNA leaves this call unchecked. This CDR3 has 15 residues. Germline V gene lookup returns CDR1 MNHEY and CDR2 SVGAGI. The CDR3 loop is CASSSWTAFTGELFF.

This chain links TRBV12-3 or TRBV12-4 with TRBJ2-2; TCRdb's D gene call, TRBD1, goes unchecked for lack of DNA. This CDR3 is 15 amino acids long. CDR3 residues: CASSLRRRDNGELFF.

V gene TRBV20-1 combines with J gene TRBJ2-3; TCRdb calls TRBD2, which cannot be checked without DNA. This CDR3 has 14 residues. Germline CDR1 reads DFQATT; CDR2 reads SNEGSKA (reference sequence). CDR3 loop: CTYLAGGPSYTQYF.

The chain employs TRBV5-1 and TRBJ2-1; TCRdb picks TRBD1, but there is no DNA to check that call. Per the germline V gene, CDR1 is SGHRS and CDR2 is YFSETQ. This CDR3 is built from 15 residues. CDR3: CASSLFGQGGNEQFF.

The chain couples TRBV7-3 to TRBJ2-5. CDR1 and CDR2 (germline): SGHTA, FQGTGA. The CDR3 contains 13 residues. The CDR3 here is CASSLLVEETQYF.

The J gene is TRBJ2-3, the V gene TRBV6-5. The CDR3 spans 16 residues. CDR1 and CDR2 from the germline V gene are MNHEY and SVGAGI. CDR3 in amino acids: CASSHGIESFADTQYF.

The chain carries TRBV5-1 and TRBJ2-7; the D call of TRBD1 rests on TCRdb alone, since no DNA is present to check it. Germline V CDR1 and CDR2: SGHRS, YFSETQ. The CDR3 consists of 13 residues. The CDR3 here is CASSVGTAREQYF.

J is TRBJ2-5 and V is TRBV12-3 or TRBV12-4; checking the TCRdb D call of TRBD1 is not possible without DNA. The length of the CDR3 is 13 residues. The chain's CDR3 is CASSYWGRETQYF.

The chain carries TRBV3-1 and TRBJ2-2; the TRBD1 assignment by TCRdb is unverifiable without DNA. Germline CDR1 is LGHDT and CDR2 is YNNKEL (reference sequence). The CDR3 runs 15 residues. The CDR3: CASTLGTGGPGELFF.

The rearrangement links TRBV7-9 to TRBJ2-2. Germline loops: CDR1 SEHNR, CDR2 FQNEAQ (reference sequence). CDR3 length: 12 residues. CDR3 in amino acids: CASSWATGELFF.

The chain links TRBV7-2 to TRBJ1-4; the D call of TRBD1 rests on TCRdb alone, since no DNA is present to check it. CDR3 size: 14 residues. Looked up from germline, CDR1 is SGHTA and CDR2 is FQGNSA. The CDR3 sequence: CASSLNRGDEKLFF.

The V gene is TRBV5-6, the J gene TRBJ1-1; no DNA is available, so the TRBD1 call from TCRdb remains unchecked. The CDR3 loop spans 14 amino acids. CDR1 and CDR2 (germline): SGHDT, YYEEEE. The CDR3 reads CASSTHRTGSEAFF.